This T cell receptor (beta chain) was sequenced during a study of blood T cell repertoires in COVID-19. Study overall: COVID-19 samples from acute and convalescent phases originated in the United States, Italy and Spain.

From germline, CDR1 is SGHRS and CDR2 YFSETQ. The germline V and J ends were trimmed by 3 bases and 0 bases, with 13 bases remaining between them. The CDR3 runs to 16 residues. Only in-frame clones appear in the TCRdb table, and some are missing; sequencing was by immunoSEQ multiplex PCR. The sample lists tens of thousands of clones; about 92% were seen once. The sample consisted of peripheral blood. The sequence was collected from a woman of 80 years or more with acute or convalescent COVID-19. The V and J genes are TRBV5-1 and TRBJ1-5, with D possibly matching TRBD1 (6 bases). CDR3 coding DNA: TGCGCCAGCAGCTCCCGGACAGATCATAGCAATCAGCCCCAGCATTTT. The encoded protein is CASSSRTDHSNQPQHF.